This T cell receptor (beta chain) was identified during a study of shared clonotypes between healthy human individuals. This CDR3 is built from 16 residues. With V trimmed by 5 bases and J by 5 bases, 8 bases remained unmatched. In germline, CDR1 is MNHEY, CDR2 SMNVEV (reference sequence). The assay ran at deep level. Clones were read by immunoSEQ multiplex PCR, and TCRdb kept only the in-frame ones, dropping some. The sample consists of 2 million to 2.5 million clones, 85% to 95% of them appearing once. The receptor was derived from a man aged 18 to 29 in good health. Some clones in this sample may be carry-over from other donors' samples. The chain is built from TRBV27 and TRBJ2-1, with TRBD2 matching 11 bases. The sample taken for sequencing was naive CD4+ T cells from PBMCs. This sample's subset: CD45RA+ positively selected. The CDR3 DNA is TGTGCCAGCAGTGCCTCTAGCGGGAGGCCGGACAATGAGCAGTTCTTC. Translating gives CASSASSGRPDNEQFF.